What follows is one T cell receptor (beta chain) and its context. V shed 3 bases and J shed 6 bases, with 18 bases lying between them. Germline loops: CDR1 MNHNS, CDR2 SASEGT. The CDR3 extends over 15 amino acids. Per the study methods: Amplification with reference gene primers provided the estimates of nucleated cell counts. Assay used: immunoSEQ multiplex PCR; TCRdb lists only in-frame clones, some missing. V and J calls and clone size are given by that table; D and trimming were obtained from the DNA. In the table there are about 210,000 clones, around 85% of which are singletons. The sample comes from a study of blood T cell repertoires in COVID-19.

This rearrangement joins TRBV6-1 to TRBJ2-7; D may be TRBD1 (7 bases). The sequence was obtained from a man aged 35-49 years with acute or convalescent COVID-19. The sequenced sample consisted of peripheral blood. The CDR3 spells CASSDIGRGAIEQYF. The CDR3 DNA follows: TGTGCCAGCAGTGATATAGGCAGGGGGGCCATCGAGCAGTACTTC.